What follows is one T cell receptor (beta chain) and its context. The library had UMIs added by 3' ligation of an oligonucleotide to TCR cDNA. Cells were not sorted; total RNA input targeted about 1 to 1000 ng. The data were taken from a study of naive and memory T cell subsets. The CDR3 is 16 residues long. Germline V gene lookup returns CDR1 DFQATT and CDR2 SNEGSKA (reference sequence). V trimming: 5 bases; J trimming: 2 bases; junction bases outside the gene matches: 12. Amplification of ligated cDNA took four PCR rounds with SP2 and nested alpha and beta constant primers. Alpha and beta constant region primers primed reverse transcription for blood and skin samples. MiXCR was run by TCRdb on the 5' RACE reads, yielding one entry per CDR3 protein. The repertoire holds around 56,000 distinct CDR3 sequences, with around 8% as singletons.

The receptor was isolated from a female donor in good health. The chain carries TRBV20-1 and TRBJ2-3; 8 nucleotides agree with TRBD2. CDR3 coding DNA: TGCAGTGCTCCCCGCGGGGGTAGCGGGGCCACAGATACGCAGTATTTT. Translating gives CSAPRGGSGATDTQYF.